This TCR beta chain was sequenced during a study of shared clonotypes between healthy human individuals. The study's findings and limits: Represented diversity (both genetic and exposure-history) was limited by the small number of donors.

The test was conducted at deep level. DNA at around 190 ng, 25,000 to 30,000 T cell genomes, went into sorted-subset replicate PCRs. Data came from immunoSEQ multiplex PCR; TCRdb stores just in-frame clones and leaves some out. The table records millions of clones, about 95% of them present only once. On this clone: Its antigen is not known.

Only CD45RO-negative cells positively selected for CCR7 counted as naive CD8 cells, so terminally differentiated effector memory CD45RA+ cells were excluded. All donors were healthy HIV-negative adults lacking recent acute infections or vaccinations. The CDR3 runs to 14 residues. Trimming shortened V by 4 bases and J by 6 bases, and 16 bases separated the two germline ends. Looked up from germline, CDR1 is MGHRA and CDR2 is YSYEKL. The sequencing input was naive CD8+ T cells sorted from blood. The rearrangement links TRBV4-1 to TRBJ2-7, with D tentatively TRBD2 (6 bases). The receptor comes from a man in his late teens or twenties in good health. CDR3 sequence: CASSPGGGGTEQYF. The DNA for the CDR3 is TGCGCCAGCAGCCCCGGGGGTGGCGGGACCGAGCAGTACTTC.